A selection of T cell receptor beta chains follows, all from one sample in a study of vaccination and CD4 T cells after COVID-19. TCRdb re-derived calls from the PCR reads in MiXCR, one entry per CDR3 protein. The sample lists about 25,000 distinct CDR3 sequences, roughly 44% occurring once. Their cognate antigens are unknown. The sequenced sample was CD4+ T cells from blood, cultured in vitro. All receptors derive from a human donor who had recovered from COVID-19. CDR3s include the opening cysteine and the closing phenylalanine or tryptophan. A D gene is named only where the DNA matches it firmly. Size tells how often a clone was seen (once, few, many) or the class of an expanded clone, and some rows leave it out.

J gene: TRBJ1-1
V gene: TRBV6-1
clone size: few
D gene: TRBD1
CDR3 protein: CASRSTGGPEAFF
CDR3 DNA: TGTGCCAGCAGAAGCACAGGGGGCCCTGAAGCTTTCTTT

J gene: TRBJ1-4
V gene: TRBV4-2
clone size: medium-sized
D gene: TRBD1
CDR3 protein: CASSQAFRGKLFF
CDR3 DNA: TGTGCCAGCAGCCAAGCCTTCAGGGGGAAACTGTTTTTT

J gene: TRBJ1-1
V gene: TRBV7-2
clone size: -
D gene: -
CDR3 protein: CASSPGIGNTEAFF
CDR3 DNA: TGTGCCAGCAGCCCCGGGATAGGGAACACTGAAGCTTTCTTT

J gene: TRBJ1-1
V gene: TRBV7-2
clone size: -
D gene: -
CDR3 protein: CASSEPRGTEAFF
CDR3 DNA: TGTGCCAGCAGCGAACCTCGCGGCACTGAAGCTTTCTTT

J gene: TRBJ2-7
V gene: TRBV27
clone size: -
D gene: -
CDR3 protein: CASSRLTGQGSGGEQYF
CDR3 DNA: TGTGCCAGCAGTCGTCTTACCGGACAGGGTTCGGGGGGCGAGCAGTACTTC

J gene: TRBJ1-1
V gene: TRBV27
clone size: -
D gene: -
CDR3 protein: CASSFYGQSRNTEAFF
CDR3 DNA: TGTGCCAGCAGTTTCTATGGACAGAGTCGTAACACTGAAGCTTTCTTT

J gene: TRBJ1-6
V gene: TRBV4-3
clone size: -
D gene: TRBD1
CDR3 protein: CASSQAGQGRNSPLHF
CDR3 DNA: TGCGCCAGCAGCCAAGCGGGACAGGGCAGGAATTCACCCCTCCACTTT

J gene: TRBJ2-2
V gene: TRBV28
clone size: -
D gene: -
CDR3 protein: CASSRGTVNTGELFF
CDR3 DNA: TGTGCCAGCAGTCGAGGGACGGTGAACACCGGGGAGCTGTTTTTT

J gene: TRBJ2-7
V gene: TRBV6-2/TRBV6-3
clone size: few
D gene: TRBD1
CDR3 protein: CASSANRGPSYEQYF
CDR3 DNA: TGTGCCAGCAGTGCGAACAGGGGGCCGTCCTACGAGCAGTACTTC

J gene: TRBJ1-2
V gene: TRBV4-3
clone size: few
D gene: TRBD1
CDR3 protein: CASSRETGNGYTF
CDR3 DNA: TGCGCCAGCAGCCGGGAGACAGGGAACGGCTACACCTTC

J gene: TRBJ2-1
V gene: TRBV11-2
clone size: few
D gene: TRBD1
CDR3 protein: CASSSFSLTGTNEQFF
CDR3 DNA: TGTGCCAGCAGCTCGTTTAGCCTGACAGGGACGAATGAGCAGTTCTTC

J gene: TRBJ2-5
V gene: TRBV20-1
clone size: -
D gene: -
CDR3 protein: CSARVSETQYF
CDR3 DNA: TGCAGTGCTAGAGTGTCGGAGACCCAGTACTTC

J gene: TRBJ1-1
V gene: TRBV2
clone size: -
D gene: -
CDR3 protein: CASTRGGTEAFF
CDR3 DNA: TGTGCCAGCACGAGGGGGGGCACTGAAGCTTTCTTT

J gene: TRBJ2-7
V gene: TRBV4-3
clone size: few
D gene: TRBD1
CDR3 protein: CASSQQTGTYEQYF
CDR3 DNA: TGCGCCAGCAGCCAACAGACAGGGACCTACGAGCAGTACTTC

J gene: TRBJ2-7
V gene: TRBV10-2
clone size: -
D gene: -
CDR3 protein: CATHEGVNYEQYF
CDR3 DNA: TGCGCCACCCATGAAGGGGTAAACTACGAGCAGTACTTC

J gene: TRBJ1-1
V gene: TRBV2
clone size: -
D gene: -
CDR3 protein: CASRLQSNTEAFF
CDR3 DNA: TGTGCCAGCAGACTTCAGTCGAACACTGAAGCTTTCTTT

J gene: TRBJ2-1
V gene: TRBV20-1
clone size: once
D gene: -
CDR3 protein: CSAPKDGGYNEQFF
CDR3 DNA: TGCAGTGCCCCAAAGGACGGCGGGTACAATGAGCAGTTCTTC

J gene: TRBJ1-4
V gene: TRBV18
clone size: -
D gene: TRBD1
CDR3 protein: CASSSDRVLGEKLFF
CDR3 DNA: TGTGCCAGCTCGAGCGACAGGGTCCTAGGAGAAAAACTGTTTTTT

J gene: TRBJ1-6
V gene: TRBV12-3/TRBV12-4
clone size: few
D gene: TRBD1
CDR3 protein: CASRTGTGLNSPLHF
CDR3 DNA: TGTGCCAGCAGGACCGGGACAGGGTTAAATTCACCCCTCCACTTT

J gene: TRBJ2-3
V gene: TRBV7-9
clone size: -
D gene: -
CDR3 protein: CASSFGVADTQYF
CDR3 DNA: TGTGCCAGCAGCTTTGGGGTAGCAGATACGCAGTATTTT

J gene: TRBJ2-7
V gene: TRBV28
clone size: -
D gene: -
CDR3 protein: CASSRTGLSYEQYF
CDR3 DNA: TGTGCCAGCTCCAGAACAGGGCTCTCCTACGAGCAGTACTTC

J gene: TRBJ2-7
V gene: TRBV10-2
clone size: -
D gene: TRBD1
CDR3 protein: CASQTGSIQQYF
CDR3 DNA: TGCGCCAGCCAGACAGGGTCTATCCAGCAGTACTTC

J gene: TRBJ1-2
V gene: TRBV7-9
clone size: -
D gene: -
CDR3 protein: CASSLWTNYGYTF
CDR3 DNA: TGTGCCAGCAGCTTATGGACCAACTATGGCTACACCTTC

J gene: TRBJ2-7
V gene: TRBV6-2/TRBV6-3
clone size: few
D gene: TRBD1
CDR3 protein: CASYKSGGHEQYF
CDR3 DNA: TGTGCCAGCTATAAGTCAGGGGGTCACGAGCAGTACTTC

J gene: TRBJ1-5
V gene: TRBV6-1
clone size: few
D gene: TRBD1
CDR3 protein: CASSEGQGEGQPQHF
CDR3 DNA: TGTGCCAGCAGTGAAGGACAGGGGGAAGGTCAGCCCCAGCATTTT

J gene: TRBJ2-4
V gene: TRBV7-2
clone size: few
D gene: -
CDR3 protein: CASSLRMRDIQYF
CDR3 DNA: TGTGCCAGCAGCTTAAGGATGCGGGACATTCAGTACTTC

J gene: TRBJ2-7
V gene: TRBV6-1
clone size: -
D gene: TRBD1
CDR3 protein: CASSGQGVRYEQYF
CDR3 DNA: TGTGCCAGCAGCGGACAGGGGGTTAGGTACGAGCAGTACTTC

J gene: TRBJ2-2
V gene: TRBV24-1
clone size: -
D gene: TRBD1
CDR3 protein: CATSHSRDRGLLGNTGELFF
CDR3 DNA: TGTGCCACCAGTCATTCTCGGGACAGGGGGCTTCTAGGGAACACCGGGGAGCTGTTTTTT

J gene: TRBJ1-6
V gene: TRBV7-2
clone size: -
D gene: -
CDR3 protein: CASSLGDVGSPLHF
CDR3 DNA: TGTGCCAGCAGCTTAGGAGACGTCGGTTCACCCCTCCACTTT

J gene: TRBJ2-3
V gene: TRBV20-1
clone size: -
D gene: TRBD1
CDR3 protein: CSARNRGQYTDTQYF
CDR3 DNA: TGCAGTGCTAGAAACAGGGGGCAATACACAGATACGCAGTATTTT

J gene: TRBJ2-6
V gene: TRBV7-2
clone size: -
D gene: -
CDR3 protein: CASSSRPPRPRGASGANVLTF
CDR3 DNA: TGTGCCAGCAGCAGCCGTCCCCCGCGCCCCCGGGGGGCGTCTGGGGCCAACGTCCTGACTTTC

J gene: TRBJ2-1
V gene: TRBV18
clone size: -
D gene: TRBD1
CDR3 protein: CASSSSGTEFF
CDR3 DNA: TGTGCCAGCTCATCCTCCGGGACAGAGTTCTTC

J gene: TRBJ2-7
V gene: TRBV7-6
clone size: -
D gene: TRBD2
CDR3 protein: CTSSPGRGLAGAGQYF
CDR3 DNA: TGTACCAGCAGCCCAGGGAGGGGACTAGCGGGAGCGGGGCAGTACTTC

J gene: TRBJ1-5
V gene: TRBV20-1
clone size: -
D gene: -
CDR3 protein: CSASRRDFYSNQPQHF
CDR3 DNA: TGCAGTGCTAGCCGCCGGGACTTCTATAGCAATCAGCCCCAGCATTTT

J gene: TRBJ1-5
V gene: TRBV6-1
clone size: few
D gene: -
CDR3 protein: CASSEERVTAQHF
CDR3 DNA: TGTGCCAGCAGTGAAGAAAGGGTGACAGCCCAGCATTTT

J gene: TRBJ2-3
V gene: TRBV19
clone size: -
D gene: -
CDR3 protein: CASSPPLAASTDTQYF
CDR3 DNA: TGTGCCAGTAGTCCCCCCCTAGCAGCAAGCACAGATACGCAGTATTTT

J gene: TRBJ1-2
V gene: TRBV21-1
clone size: -
D gene: -
CDR3 protein: CASSKEWCSYGYTF
CDR3 DNA: TGTGCCAGCAGCAAAGAGTGGTGCAGCTATGGCTACACCTTC

J gene: TRBJ2-1
V gene: TRBV20-1
clone size: once
D gene: TRBD2
CDR3 protein: CSARAPLAAQGRELFF
CDR3 DNA: TGCAGTGCTAGAGCCCCCCTAGCGGCCCAAGGGAGGGAGCTGTTCTTC

J gene: TRBJ2-2
V gene: TRBV6-1
clone size: -
D gene: TRBD1
CDR3 protein: CASNNRGPYTGELFF
CDR3 DNA: TGTGCCAGCAACAACAGGGGGCCCTACACCGGGGAGCTGTTTTTT

J gene: TRBJ2-5
V gene: TRBV27
clone size: few
D gene: -
CDR3 protein: CASSWMGNRETQYF
CDR3 DNA: TGTGCCAGCAGTTGGATGGGGAACCGAGAGACCCAGTACTTC

J gene: TRBJ2-7
V gene: TRBV19
clone size: -
D gene: -
CDR3 protein: CASSIQAGAGASYEQYF
CDR3 DNA: TGTGCCAGTAGTATTCAGGCGGGGGCGGGGGCATCCTACGAGCAGTACTTC

J gene: TRBJ2-5
V gene: TRBV15
clone size: -
D gene: -
CDR3 protein: CATSRGLGQETQYF
CDR3 DNA: TGTGCCACCAGCAGAGGATTGGGACAAGAGACCCAGTACTTC